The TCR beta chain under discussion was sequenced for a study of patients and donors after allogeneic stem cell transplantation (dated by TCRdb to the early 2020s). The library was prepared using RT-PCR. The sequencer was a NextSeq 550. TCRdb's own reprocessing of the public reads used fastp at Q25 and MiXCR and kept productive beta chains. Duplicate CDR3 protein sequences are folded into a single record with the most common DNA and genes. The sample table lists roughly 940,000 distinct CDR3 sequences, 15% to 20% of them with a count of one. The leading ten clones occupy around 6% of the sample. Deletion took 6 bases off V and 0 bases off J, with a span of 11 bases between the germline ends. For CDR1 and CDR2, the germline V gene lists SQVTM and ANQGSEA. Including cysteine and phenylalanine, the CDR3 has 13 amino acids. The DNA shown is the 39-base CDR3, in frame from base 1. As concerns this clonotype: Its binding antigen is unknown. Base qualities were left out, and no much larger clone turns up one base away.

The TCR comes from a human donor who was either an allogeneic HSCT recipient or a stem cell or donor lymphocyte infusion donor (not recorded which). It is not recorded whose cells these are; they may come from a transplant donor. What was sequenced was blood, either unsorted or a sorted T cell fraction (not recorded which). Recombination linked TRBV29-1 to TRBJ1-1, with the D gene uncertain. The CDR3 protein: CSVSPRLNTEAFF. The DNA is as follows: TGCAGCGTATCTCCCCGGCTGAACACTGAAGCTTTCTTT.